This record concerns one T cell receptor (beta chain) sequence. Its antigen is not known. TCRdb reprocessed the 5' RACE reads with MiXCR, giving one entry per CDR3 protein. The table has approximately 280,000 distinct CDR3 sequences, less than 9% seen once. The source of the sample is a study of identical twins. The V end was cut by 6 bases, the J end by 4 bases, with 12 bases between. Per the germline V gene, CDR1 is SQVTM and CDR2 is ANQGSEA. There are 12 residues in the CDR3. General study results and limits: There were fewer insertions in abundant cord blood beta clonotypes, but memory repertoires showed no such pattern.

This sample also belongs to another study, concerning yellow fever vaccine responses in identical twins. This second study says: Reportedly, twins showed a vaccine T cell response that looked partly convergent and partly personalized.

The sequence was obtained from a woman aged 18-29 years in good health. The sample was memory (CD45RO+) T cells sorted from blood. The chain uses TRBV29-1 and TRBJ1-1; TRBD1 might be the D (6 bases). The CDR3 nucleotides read TGCAGCGTGAGGGGGGTTTTCACTGAAGCTTTCTTT. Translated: CSVRGVFTEAFF.